This TCR beta chain was profiled in a study of siplizumab effects on memory and regulatory T cells. Whole-study results and caveats: Unstimulated subsets captured only a minor fraction of alloreactive clones.

TCRdb's table, derived via immunoSEQ multiplex PCR, lists solely in-frame clones and lacks some. The top ten clones hold roughly 1.5% of a sample with around 110,000 clones, approximately 94% of them seen once. Germline CDR1 SGHDT, CDR2 YYEEEE. V lost 4 bases and J lost 7; bases outside the gene matches: 7. The CDR3 totals 14 residues. Note on this clone: Its antigen remains unidentified.

The sequencing input was non-Treg CD4+ T cells sorted from blood. The chain has TRBV5-6 and TRBJ2-3, with 9 bases matching TRBD2. The clonotype comes from a human donor in good health. CDR3 DNA: TGTGCCAGCAGCGCCTTTAGCGGGGGAAATACGCAGTATTTT. Protein sequence: CASSAFSGGNTQYF.